This T cell receptor beta chain was obtained from a study of CD8 T cells in ankylosing spondylitis. This clonotype was observed a handful of times. Its antigen is still unknown. Germline-derived CDR1 and CDR2 are KGHSH and LQKENI. The V and J ends lost 6 bases and 4 bases respectively, with 12 bases between them. This CDR3 spans 13 amino acids. Quantitative 5'-RACE with molecular barcodes was used to make the TCR beta libraries. TCRdb called the 5' RACE reads again in MiXCR, with one record for every CDR3 protein. Of 200,000 or so distinct CDR3 sequences in the sample, under 15% were seen once. Study results and limitations: Several highly homologous variants formed a TCR beta motif that appeared characteristic of ankylosing spondylitis blood. Significant enrichment of disease-linked clones was reported in matched ankylosing spondylitis synovial fluid.

Sequencing used blood, either unsorted or a sorted T cell fraction (not recorded which). V usage is TRBV18 and J usage is TRBJ2-5; D is ambiguous. The source of this sequence is a female donor with ankylosing spondylitis or in good health (not recorded which). The CDR3 region has the DNA TGTGCCAGCTCTACGCGAATGCCAGAGACCCAGTACTTC. Residues: CASSTRMPETQYF. The full variable domain, with the rest looked up from reference TRBV18 and TRBJ2-5, is NAGVMQNPRHLVRRRGQEARLRCSPMKGHSHVYWYRQLPEEGLKFMVYLQKENIIDESGMPKERFSAEFPKEGPSILRIQQVVRGDSAAYFCASSTRMPETQYFGPGTRLLVL.